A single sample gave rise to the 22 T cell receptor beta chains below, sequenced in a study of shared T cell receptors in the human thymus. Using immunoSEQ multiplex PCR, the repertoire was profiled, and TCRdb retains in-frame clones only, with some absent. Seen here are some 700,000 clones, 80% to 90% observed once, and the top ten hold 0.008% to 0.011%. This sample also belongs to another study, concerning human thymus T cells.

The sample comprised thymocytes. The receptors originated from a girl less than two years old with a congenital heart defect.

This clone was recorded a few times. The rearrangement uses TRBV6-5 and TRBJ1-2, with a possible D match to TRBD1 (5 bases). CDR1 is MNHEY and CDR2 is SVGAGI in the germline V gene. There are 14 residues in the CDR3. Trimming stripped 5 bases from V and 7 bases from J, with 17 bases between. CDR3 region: CASSDGPPGGGYTF. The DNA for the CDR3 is TGTGCCAGCAGTGATGGACCGCCGGGGGGTGGCTACACCTTC.

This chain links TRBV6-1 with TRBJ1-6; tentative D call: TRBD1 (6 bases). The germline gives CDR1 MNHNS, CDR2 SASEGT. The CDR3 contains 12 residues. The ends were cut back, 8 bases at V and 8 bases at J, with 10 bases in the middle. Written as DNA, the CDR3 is TGTGCCAGCCAGAACAGGGATTCACCCCTCCACTTT. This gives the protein CASQNRDSPLHF.

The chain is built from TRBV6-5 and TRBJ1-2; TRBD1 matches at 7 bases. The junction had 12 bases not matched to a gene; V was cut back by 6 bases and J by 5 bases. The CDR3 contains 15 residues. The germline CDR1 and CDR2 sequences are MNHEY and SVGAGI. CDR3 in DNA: TGTGCCAGCAGCCGACAGGGTAGGACCCTATATGGCTACACCTTC. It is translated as CASSRQGRTLYGYTF.

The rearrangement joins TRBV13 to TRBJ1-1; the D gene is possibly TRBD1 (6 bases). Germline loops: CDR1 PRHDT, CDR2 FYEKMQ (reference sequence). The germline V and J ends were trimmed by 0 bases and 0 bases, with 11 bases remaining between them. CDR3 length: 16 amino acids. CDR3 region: CASSLGGAPMNTEAFF. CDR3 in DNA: TGTGCCAGCAGCTTAGGGGGGGCGCCTATGAACACTGAAGCTTTCTTT. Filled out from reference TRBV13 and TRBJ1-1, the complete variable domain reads AAGVIQSPRHLIKEKRETATLKCYPIPRHDTVYWYQQGPGQDPQFLISFYEKMQSDKGSIPDRFSAQQFSDYHSELNMSSLELGDSALYFCASSLGGAPMNTEAFFGQGTRLTVV.

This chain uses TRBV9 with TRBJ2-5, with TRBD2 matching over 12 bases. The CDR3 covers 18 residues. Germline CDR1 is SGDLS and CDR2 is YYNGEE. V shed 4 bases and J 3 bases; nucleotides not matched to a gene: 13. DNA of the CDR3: TGTGCCAGCAGCCCAAAAGCGAAAAGACTAGCGGGGGAAGAGACCCAGTACTTC. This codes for CASSPKAKRLAGEETQYF. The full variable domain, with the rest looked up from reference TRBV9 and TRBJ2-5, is DSGVTQTPKHLITATGQRVTLRCSPRSGDLSVYWYQQSLDQGLQFLIQYYNGEERAKGNILERFSAQQFPDLHSELNLSSLELGDSALYFCASSPKAKRLAGEETQYFGPGTRLLVL.

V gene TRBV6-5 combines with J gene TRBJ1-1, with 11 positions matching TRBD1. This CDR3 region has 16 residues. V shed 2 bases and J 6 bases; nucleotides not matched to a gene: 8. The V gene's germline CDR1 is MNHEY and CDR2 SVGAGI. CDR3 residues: CASSYPGQGVSAEAFF. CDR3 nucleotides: TGTGCCAGCAGTTACCCGGGACAGGGGGTTTCGGCTGAAGCTTTCTTT.

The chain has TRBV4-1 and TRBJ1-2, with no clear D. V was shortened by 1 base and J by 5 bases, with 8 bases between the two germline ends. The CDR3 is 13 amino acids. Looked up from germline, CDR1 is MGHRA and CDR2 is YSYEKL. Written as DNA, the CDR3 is TGCGCCAGCAGCCAAGGTGTGAGTTATGGCTACACCTTC. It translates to CASSQGVSYGYTF.

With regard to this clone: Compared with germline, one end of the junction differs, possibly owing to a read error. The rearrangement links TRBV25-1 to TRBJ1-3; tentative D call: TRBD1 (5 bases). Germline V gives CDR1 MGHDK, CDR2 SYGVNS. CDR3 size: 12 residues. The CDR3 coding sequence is TGTGCCAGCAGCTTCGCGGGGGAAGGCAGGGATTTT. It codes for CASSFAGEGRDF.

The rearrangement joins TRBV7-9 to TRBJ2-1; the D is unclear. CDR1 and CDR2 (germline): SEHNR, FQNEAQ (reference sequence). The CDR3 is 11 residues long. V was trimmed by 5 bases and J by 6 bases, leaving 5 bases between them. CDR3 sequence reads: CASSLINEQFF. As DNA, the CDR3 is TGTGCCAGCAGCCTTATCAATGAGCAGTTCTTC.

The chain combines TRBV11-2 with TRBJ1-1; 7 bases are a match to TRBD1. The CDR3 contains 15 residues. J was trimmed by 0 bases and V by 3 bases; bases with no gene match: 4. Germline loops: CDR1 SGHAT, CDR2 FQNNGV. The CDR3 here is CASSFDRDLNTEAFF. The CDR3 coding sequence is TGTGCCAGCAGCTTTGACAGGGATCTGAACACTGAAGCTTTCTTT. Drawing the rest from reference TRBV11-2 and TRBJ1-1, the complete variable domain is EAGVAQSPRYKIIEKRQSVAFWCNPISGHATLYWYQQILGQGPKLLIQFQNNGVVDDSQLPKDRFSAERLKGVDSTLKIQPAKLEDSAVYLCASSFDRDLNTEAFFGQGTRLTVV.

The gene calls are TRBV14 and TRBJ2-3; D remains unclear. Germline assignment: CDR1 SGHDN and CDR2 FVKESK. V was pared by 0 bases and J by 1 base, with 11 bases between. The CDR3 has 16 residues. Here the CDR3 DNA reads TGTGCCAGCAGCCAAGATTGGGCAGGTGGCACAGATACGCAGTATTTT. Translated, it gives CASSQDWAGGTDTQYF.

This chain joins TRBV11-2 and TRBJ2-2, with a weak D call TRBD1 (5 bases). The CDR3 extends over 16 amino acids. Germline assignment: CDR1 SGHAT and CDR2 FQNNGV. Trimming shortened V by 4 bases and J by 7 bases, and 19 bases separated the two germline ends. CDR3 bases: TGTGCCAGCAGCTCCCCGACAGAGGAAGGGCACGGGGAGCTGTTTTTT. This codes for CASSSPTEEGHGELFF.

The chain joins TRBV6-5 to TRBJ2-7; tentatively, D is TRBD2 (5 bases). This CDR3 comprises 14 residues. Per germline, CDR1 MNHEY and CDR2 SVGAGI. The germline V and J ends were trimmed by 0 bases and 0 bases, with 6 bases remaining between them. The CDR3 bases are TGTGCCAGCAGTTACTCGAGGGACTCCTACGAGCAGTACTTC. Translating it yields CASSYSRDSYEQYF.

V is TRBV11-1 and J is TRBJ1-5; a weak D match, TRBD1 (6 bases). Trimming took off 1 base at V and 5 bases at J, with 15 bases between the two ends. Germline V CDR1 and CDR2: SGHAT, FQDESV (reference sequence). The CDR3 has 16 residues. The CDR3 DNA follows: TGTGCCAGCAGCTTAGACGGACTCAGGGGCGATCAGCCCCAGCATTTT. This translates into CASSLDGLRGDQPQHF.

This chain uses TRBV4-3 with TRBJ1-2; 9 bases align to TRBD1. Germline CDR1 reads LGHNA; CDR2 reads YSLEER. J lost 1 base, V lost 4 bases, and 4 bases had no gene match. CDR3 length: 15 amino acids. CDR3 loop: CASSLGQGSNYGYTF. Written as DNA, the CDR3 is TGCGCCAGCAGCCTAGGACAGGGGAGTAACTATGGCTACACCTTC.

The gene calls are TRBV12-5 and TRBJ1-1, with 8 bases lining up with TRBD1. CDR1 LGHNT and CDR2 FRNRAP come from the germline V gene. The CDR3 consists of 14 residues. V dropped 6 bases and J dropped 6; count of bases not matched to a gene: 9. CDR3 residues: CASGTSGGASEAFF. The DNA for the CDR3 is TGTGCTAGTGGCACCTCAGGGGGCGCGTCTGAAGCTTTCTTT.

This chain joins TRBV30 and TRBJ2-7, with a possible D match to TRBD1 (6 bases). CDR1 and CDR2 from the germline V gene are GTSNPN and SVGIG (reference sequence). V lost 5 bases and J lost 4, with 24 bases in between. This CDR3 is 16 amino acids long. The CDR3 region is CAWAPEGQGKIYEQYF. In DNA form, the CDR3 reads TGTGCCTGGGCCCCGGAAGGGCAGGGGAAGATATACGAGCAGTACTTC.

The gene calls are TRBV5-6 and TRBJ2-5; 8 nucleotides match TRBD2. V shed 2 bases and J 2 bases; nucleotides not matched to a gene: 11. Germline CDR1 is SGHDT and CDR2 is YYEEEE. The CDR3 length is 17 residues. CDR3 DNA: TGTGCCAGCAGCTTTGGGCTAGCGGGCGGGGGGCAAGAGACCCAGTACTTC. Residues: CASSFGLAGGGQETQYF.

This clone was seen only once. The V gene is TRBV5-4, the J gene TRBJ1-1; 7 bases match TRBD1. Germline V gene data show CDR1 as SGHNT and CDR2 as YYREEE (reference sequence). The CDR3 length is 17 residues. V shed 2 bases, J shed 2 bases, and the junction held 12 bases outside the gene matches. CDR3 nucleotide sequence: TGTGCCAGCAGCTTTGTAGGAAGGGGGCGGATAAACACTGAAGCTTTCTTT. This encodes CASSFVGRGRINTEAFF.

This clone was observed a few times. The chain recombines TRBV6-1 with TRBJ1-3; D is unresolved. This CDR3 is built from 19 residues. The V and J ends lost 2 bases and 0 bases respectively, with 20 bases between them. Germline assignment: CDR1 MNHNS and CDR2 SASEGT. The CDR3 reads CASSEYGDERSSSGNTIYF. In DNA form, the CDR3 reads TGTGCCAGCAGTGAATACGGGGATGAAAGATCTTCCTCTGGAAACACCATATATTTT.

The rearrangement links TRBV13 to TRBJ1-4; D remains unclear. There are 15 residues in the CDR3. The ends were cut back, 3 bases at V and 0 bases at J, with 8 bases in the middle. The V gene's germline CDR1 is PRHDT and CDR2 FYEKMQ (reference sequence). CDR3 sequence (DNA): TGTGCCAGCAGCTTGCAGTCTGCAACTAATGAAAAACTGTTTTTT. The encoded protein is CASSLQSATNEKLFF.

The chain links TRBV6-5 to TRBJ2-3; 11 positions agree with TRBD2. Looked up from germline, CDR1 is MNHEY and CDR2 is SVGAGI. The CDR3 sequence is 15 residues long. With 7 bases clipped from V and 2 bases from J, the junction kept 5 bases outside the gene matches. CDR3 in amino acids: CASTRLAGFTDTQYF. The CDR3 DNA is TGTGCCAGCACCCGACTAGCGGGGTTCACAGATACGCAGTATTTT.